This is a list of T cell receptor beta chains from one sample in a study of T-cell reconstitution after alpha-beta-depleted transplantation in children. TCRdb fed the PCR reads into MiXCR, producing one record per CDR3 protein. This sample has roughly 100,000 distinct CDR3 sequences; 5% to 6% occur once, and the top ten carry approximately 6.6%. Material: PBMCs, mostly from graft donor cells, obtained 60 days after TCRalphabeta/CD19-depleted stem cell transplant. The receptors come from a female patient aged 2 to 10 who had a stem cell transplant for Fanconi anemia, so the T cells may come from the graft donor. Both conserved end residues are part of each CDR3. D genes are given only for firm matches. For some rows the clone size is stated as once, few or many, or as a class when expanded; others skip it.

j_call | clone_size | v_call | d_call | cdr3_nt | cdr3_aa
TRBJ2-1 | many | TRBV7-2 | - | TGTGCCAGCAGCTTAAGGGGGGCAGCGGGCCCCTACAATGAGCAGTTCTTC | CASSLRGAAGPYNEQFF
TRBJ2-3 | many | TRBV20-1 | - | TGCAGTGCTAGACTGACAGGAATAGATACGCAGTATTTT | CSARLTGIDTQYF
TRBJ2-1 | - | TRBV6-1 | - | TGTGCCAGCAGTGACTTTGGGTTCGACAGATTCTCTCGGCAGTTCTTC | CASSDFGFDRFSRQFF
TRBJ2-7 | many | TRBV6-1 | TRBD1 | TGTGCCAGCAGTGAAGAAGGGACAGGGGCCTACGAGCAGTACTTC | CASSEEGTGAYEQYF
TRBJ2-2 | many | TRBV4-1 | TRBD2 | TGCGCCAGCAGCCTCCGGGAGGGAGGGGAGCTGTTTTTT | CASSLREGGELFF
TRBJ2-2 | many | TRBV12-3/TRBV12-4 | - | TGTGCCAGCAGTCGCCGCGGAGGCCAGGGGGAGCTGTTTTTT | CASSRRGGQGELFF
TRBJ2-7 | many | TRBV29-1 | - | TGCAGCGTTGAAGGCCCAATTGGGGTTACCGACTCCTACGAGCAGTACTTC | CSVEGPIGVTDSYEQYF
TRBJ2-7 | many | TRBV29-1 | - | TGCAGCGTTGGAGGCAGCGGATACTACGAGCAGTACTTC | CSVGGSGYYEQYF
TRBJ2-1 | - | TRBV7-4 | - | TGTGCCAGCAGCTTAGGGGGGGCCCTCTACAATGAGCAGTTCTTC | CASSLGGALYNEQFF
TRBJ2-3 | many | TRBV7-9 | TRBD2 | TGTGCCAGCAGCTTTTTTAGCGGGGACACAGATACGCAGTATTTT | CASSFFSGDTDTQYF
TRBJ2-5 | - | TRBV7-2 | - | TGTGCCAGCAGCTCGACCCGGGGGACCCAGTACTTC | CASSSTRGTQYF
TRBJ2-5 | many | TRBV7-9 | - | TGTGCCAGCAGCGTGTCCCAAGAGACCCAGTACTTC | CASSVSQETQYF
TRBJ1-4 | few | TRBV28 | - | TGTGCCAGCACATCGTATGCAACTAATGAAAAACTGTTTTTT | CASTSYATNEKLFF
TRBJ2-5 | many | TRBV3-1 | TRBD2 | TGTGCCAGCAGCCACGTCAGACCCGGACTAGTCGCGGAGACCCAGTACTTC | CASSHVRPGLVAETQYF
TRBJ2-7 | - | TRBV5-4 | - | TGTGCCAGCAGCCGTTCGGCGGGGGCCCTTTACGAGCAGTACTTC | CASSRSAGALYEQYF
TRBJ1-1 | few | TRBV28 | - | TGTGCCAGCAGTTTCTGGTTATTCACGACAGGTCCGGGGGCTTTCTTT | CASSFWLFTTGPGAFF
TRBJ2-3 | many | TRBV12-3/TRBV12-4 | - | TGTGCCAGCAGTTTGGTCTCAGGATTCACAGATACGCAGTATTTT | CASSLVSGFTDTQYF
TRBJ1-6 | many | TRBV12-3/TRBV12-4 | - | TGTGCCAGCAGTTTAAGGGGCTCGGGAAATTCACCCCTCCACTTT | CASSLRGSGNSPLHF
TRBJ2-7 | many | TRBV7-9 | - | TGTGCCAGCAGCCATCGAGGGTCCTACGAGCAGTACTTC | CASSHRGSYEQYF
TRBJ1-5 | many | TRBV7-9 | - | TGTGCCAGCAGCTTACATGGAAATCAGCCCCAGCATTTT | CASSLHGNQPQHF
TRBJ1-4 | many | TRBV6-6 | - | TGTGCCAGCAGTTACCGGGGGCATGAAAAACTGTTTTTT | CASSYRGHEKLFF
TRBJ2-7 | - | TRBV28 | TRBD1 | TGTGCCAGCAGTTTATTTCAGGGGGCGGGGTACGAGCAGTACTTC | CASSLFQGAGYEQYF
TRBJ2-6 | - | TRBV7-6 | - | TGTGCCAGCAGCTTACAGTCCGGGGCCAACGTCCTGACTTTC | CASSLQSGANVLTF
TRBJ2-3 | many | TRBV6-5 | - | TGTGCCAGCAGTTTACGGCCGTTACACCCCCCAGATACGCAGTATTTT | CASSLRPLHPPDTQYF
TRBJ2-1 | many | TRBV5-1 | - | TGCGCCAGCAGCTTGTCCAGGGATTACAATGAGCAGTTCTTC | CASSLSRDYNEQFF
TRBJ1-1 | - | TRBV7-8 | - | TGTGCCAGCAGCTTAGCGGGATTGGGAGGCACTGAAGCTTTCTTT | CASSLAGLGGTEAFF
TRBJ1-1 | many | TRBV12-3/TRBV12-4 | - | TGTGCCAGCAGTTTACTACACCCGAACACTGAAGCTTTCTTT | CASSLLHPNTEAFF
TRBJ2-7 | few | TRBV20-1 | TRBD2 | TGCAGTGCTAGGGCGGGACTAGCGGGACATTCCTCCTACGAGCAGTACTTC | CSARAGLAGHSSYEQYF
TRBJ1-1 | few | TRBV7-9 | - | TGTGCCAGCAGCTTAGATTCCGGGACTGAAGCTTTCTTT | CASSLDSGTEAFF
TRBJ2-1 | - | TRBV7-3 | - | TGTGCCAGCAGCTCCCCCCTAATATCCGAGCAGTTCTTC | CASSSPLISEQFF
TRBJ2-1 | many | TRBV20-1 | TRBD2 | TGCAGTGCTAGGCACGGGACTAGCGGGGGGAACAATGAGCAGTTCTTC | CSARHGTSGGNNEQFF
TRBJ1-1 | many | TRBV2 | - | TGTGCCAGCAGTGAAAGCGGCCGTACCACTGAAGCTTTCTTT | CASSESGRTTEAFF
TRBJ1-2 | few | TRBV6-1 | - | TGTGCCAGCAGTGCGGCGCCAGGGGCGGGAGGGGATGGCTACACCTTC | CASSAAPGAGGDGYTF
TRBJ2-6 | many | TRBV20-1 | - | TGCAGTGGACGGGACGTTCCTGGGGCCAACGTCCTGACTTTC | CSGRDVPGANVLTF
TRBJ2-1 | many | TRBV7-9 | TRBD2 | TGTGCCAGCAGCTTAGTGGTTGGGACTAGGAACTACAATGAGCAGTTCTTC | CASSLVVGTRNYNEQFF
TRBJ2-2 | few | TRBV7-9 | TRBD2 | TGTGCCAGCAGCTTCGCTAGCGGGGGGACCGGGGAGCTGTTTTTT | CASSFASGGTGELFF
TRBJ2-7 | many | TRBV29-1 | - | TGCAGCGTTGGTAGGGCCTACGAGCAGTACTTC | CSVGRAYEQYF
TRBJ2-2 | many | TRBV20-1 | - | TGCAGTGCTAGAGGGGGGCCCGGGGAGCTGTTTTTT | CSARGGPGELFF
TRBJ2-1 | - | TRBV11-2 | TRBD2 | TGTGCCAGCAGCTTAGAAAGGGGACTACTCTTCCGACACCAGCAGTTCTTC | CASSLERGLLFRHQQFF
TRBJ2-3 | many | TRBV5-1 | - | TGCGCCAGCAGCTACGGGGACGGAACTAGCACAGATACGCAGTATTTT | CASSYGDGTSTDTQYF